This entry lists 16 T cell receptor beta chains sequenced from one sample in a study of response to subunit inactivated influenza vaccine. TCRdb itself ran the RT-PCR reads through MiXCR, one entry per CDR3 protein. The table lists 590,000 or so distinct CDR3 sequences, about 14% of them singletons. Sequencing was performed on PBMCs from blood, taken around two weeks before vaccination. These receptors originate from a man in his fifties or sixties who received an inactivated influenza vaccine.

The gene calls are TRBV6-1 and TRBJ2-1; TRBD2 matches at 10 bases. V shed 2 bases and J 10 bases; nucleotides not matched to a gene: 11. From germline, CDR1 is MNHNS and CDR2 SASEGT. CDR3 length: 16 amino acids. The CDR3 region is CASSEWGSSGSWEQFF. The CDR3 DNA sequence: TGTGCCAGCAGTGAATGGGGGTCTAGCGGGAGTTGGGAGCAGTTCTTC.

The CDR3 nucleotides are TGTGCCAGCAGCTTAGAAGGCTACGGCTCCTACGAGCAGTACTTC. It encodes CASSLEGYGSYEQYF. The chain couples TRBV7-9 to TRBJ2-7, with unresolved D. V lost 1 base, J lost 0 bases, and 10 bases lay in between. CDR3 length: 15 residues. CDR1 and CDR2 (germline): SEHNR, FQNEAQ (reference sequence).

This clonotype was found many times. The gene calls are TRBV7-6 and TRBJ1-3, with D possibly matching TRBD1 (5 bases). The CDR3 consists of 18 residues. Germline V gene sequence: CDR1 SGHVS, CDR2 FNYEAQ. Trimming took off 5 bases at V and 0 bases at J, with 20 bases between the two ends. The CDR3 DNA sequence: TGTGCCAGCAGCCCGACTCTGGGGCGCTTCTCCTCTGGAAACACCATATATTTT. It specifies CASSPTLGRFSSGNTIYF.

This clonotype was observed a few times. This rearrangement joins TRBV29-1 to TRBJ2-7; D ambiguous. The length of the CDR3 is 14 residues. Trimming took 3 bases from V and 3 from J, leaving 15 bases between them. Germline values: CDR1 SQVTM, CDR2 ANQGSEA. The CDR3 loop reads CSVEWHQSLYEQYF. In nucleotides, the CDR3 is TGCAGCGTTGAGTGGCACCAGAGTCTCTACGAGCAGTACTTC.

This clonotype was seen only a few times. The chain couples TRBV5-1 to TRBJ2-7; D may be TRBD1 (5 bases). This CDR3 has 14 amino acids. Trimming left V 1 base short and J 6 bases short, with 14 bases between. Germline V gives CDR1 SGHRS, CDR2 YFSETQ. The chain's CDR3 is CASSLSAGQAEQYF. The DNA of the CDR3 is TGCGCCAGCAGCTTGTCTGCAGGGCAGGCCGAGCAGTACTTC.

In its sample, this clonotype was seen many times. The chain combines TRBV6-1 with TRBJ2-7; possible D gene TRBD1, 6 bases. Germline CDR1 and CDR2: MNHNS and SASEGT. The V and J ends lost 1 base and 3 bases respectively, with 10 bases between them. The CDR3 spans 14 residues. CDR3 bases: TGTGCCAGCAGTGAAGGGTACAGGGACTACGAGCAGTACTTC. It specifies CASSEGYRDYEQYF.

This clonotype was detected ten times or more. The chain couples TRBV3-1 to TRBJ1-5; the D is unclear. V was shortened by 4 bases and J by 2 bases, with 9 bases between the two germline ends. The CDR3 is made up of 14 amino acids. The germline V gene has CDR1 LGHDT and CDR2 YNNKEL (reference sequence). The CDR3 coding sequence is TGTGCCAGCAGCCGAGAAACAGGCAATCAGCCCCAGCATTTT. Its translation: CASSRETGNQPQHF.

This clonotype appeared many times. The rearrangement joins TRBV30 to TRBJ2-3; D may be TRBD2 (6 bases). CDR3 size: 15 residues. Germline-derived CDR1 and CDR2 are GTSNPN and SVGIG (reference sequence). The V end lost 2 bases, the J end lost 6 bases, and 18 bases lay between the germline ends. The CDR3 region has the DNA TGTGCCTGGAGTCCCGGCGGACGGGGGTCGGATACGCAGTATTTT. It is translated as CAWSPGGRGSDTQYF.

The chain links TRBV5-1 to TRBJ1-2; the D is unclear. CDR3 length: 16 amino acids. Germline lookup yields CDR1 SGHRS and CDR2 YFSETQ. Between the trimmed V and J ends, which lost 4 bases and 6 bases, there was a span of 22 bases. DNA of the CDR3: TGCGCCAGCAGCCCGAACCCCTCACGGAACCTTCATGGCTACACCTTC. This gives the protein CASSPNPSRNLHGYTF.

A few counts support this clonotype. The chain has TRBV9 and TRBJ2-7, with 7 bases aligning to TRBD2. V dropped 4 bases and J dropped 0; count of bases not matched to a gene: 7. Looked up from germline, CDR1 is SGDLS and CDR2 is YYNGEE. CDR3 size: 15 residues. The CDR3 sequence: CASSSSGGSSYEQYF. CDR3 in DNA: TGTGCCAGCAGCTCTAGCGGAGGGAGCTCCTACGAGCAGTACTTC.

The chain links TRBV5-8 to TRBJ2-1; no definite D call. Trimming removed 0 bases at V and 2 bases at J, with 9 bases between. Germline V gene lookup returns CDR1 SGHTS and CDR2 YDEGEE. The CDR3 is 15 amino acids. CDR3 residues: CASSLGSATYNEQFF. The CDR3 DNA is TGTGCCAGCAGCTTGGGTTCTGCCACCTACAATGAGCAGTTCTTC.

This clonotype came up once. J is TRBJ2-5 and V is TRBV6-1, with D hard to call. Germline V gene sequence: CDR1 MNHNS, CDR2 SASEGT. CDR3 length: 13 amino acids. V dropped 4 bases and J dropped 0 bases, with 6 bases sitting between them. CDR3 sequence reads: CASSGHNQETQYF. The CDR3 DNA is TGTGCCAGCAGTGGACACAACCAAGAGACCCAGTACTTC.

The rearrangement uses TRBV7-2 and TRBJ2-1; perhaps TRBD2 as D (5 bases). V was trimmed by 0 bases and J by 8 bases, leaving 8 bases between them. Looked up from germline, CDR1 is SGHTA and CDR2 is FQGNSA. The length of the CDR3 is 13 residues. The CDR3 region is CASSLAGEYEQFF. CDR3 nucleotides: TGTGCCAGCAGCTTAGCCGGGGAATATGAGCAGTTCTTC. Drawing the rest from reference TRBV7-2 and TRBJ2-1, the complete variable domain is GAGVSQSPSNKVTEKGKDVELRCDPISGHTALYWYRQSLGQGLEFLIYFQGNSAPDKSGLPSDRFSAERTGGSVSTLTIQRTQQEDSAVYLCASSLAGEYEQFFGPGTRLTVL.

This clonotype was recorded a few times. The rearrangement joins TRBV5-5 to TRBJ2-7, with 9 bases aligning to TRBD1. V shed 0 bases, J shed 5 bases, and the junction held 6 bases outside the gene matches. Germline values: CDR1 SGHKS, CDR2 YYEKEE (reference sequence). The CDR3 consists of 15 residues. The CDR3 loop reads CASSLGQGVPHEQYF. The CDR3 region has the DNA TGTGCCAGCAGCTTGGGACAGGGGGTCCCCCACGAGCAGTACTTC.

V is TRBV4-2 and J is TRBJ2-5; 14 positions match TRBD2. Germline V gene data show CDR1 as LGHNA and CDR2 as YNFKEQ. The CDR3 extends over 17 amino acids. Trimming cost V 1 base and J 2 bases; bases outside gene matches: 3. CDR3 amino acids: CASSQGTSGGRQETQYF. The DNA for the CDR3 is TGTGCCAGCAGCCAAGGGACTAGCGGGGGGCGTCAAGAGACCCAGTACTTC.

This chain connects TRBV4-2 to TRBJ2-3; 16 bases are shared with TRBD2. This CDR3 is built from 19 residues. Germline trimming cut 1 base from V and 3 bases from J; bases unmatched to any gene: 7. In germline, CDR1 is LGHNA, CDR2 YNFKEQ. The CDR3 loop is CASSQAGTSGGALTDTQYF. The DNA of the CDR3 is TGTGCCAGCAGCCAAGCGGGGACTAGCGGGGGGGCCCTAACAGATACGCAGTATTTT.